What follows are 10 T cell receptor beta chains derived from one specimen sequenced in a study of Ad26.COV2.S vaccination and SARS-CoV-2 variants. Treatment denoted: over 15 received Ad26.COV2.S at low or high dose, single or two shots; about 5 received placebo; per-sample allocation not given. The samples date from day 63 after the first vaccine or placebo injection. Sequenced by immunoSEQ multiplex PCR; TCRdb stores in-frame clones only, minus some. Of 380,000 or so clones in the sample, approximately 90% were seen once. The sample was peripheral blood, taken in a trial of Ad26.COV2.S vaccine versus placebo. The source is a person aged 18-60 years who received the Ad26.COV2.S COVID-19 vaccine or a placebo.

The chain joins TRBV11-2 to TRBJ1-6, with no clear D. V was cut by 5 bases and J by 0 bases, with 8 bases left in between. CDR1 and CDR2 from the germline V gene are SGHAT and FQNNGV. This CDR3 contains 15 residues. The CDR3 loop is CASSPQSSYNSPLHF. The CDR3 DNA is TGTGCCAGCAGCCCACAGAGCTCCTATAATTCACCCCTCCACTTT. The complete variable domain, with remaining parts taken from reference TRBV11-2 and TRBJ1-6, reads EAGVAQSPRYKIIEKRQSVAFWCNPISGHATLYWYQQILGQGPKLLIQFQNNGVVDDSQLPKDRFSAERLKGVDSTLKIQPAKLEDSAVYLCASSPQSSYNSPLHFGNGTRLTVT.

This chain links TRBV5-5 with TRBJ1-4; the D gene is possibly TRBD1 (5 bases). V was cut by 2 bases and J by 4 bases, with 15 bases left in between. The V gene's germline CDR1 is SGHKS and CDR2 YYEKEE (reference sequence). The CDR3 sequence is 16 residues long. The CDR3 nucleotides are TGTGCCAGCAGCTTCAACCCCGGGACGAGTAATGAAAAACTGTTTTTT. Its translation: CASSFNPGTSNEKLFF.

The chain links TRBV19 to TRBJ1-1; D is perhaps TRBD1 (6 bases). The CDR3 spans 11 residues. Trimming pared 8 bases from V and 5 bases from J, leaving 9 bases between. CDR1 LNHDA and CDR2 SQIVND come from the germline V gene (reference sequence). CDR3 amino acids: CASGGLTEAFF. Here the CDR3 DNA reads TGTGCCAGTGGGGGGCTTACTGAAGCTTTCTTT. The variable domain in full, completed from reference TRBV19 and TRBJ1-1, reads DGGITQSPKYLFRKEGQNVTLSCEQNLNHDAMYWYRQDPGQGLRLIYYSQIVNDFQKGDIAEGYSVSREKKESFPLTVTSAQKNPTAFYLCASGGLTEAFFGQGTRLTVV.

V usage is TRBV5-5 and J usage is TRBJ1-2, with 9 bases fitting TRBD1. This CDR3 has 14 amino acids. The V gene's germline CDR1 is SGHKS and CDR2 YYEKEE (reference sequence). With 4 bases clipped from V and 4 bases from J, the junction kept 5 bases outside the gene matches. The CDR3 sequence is CASSPGQGPYGYTF. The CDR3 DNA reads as TGTGCCAGCAGCCCAGGACAGGGGCCCTATGGCTACACCTTC.

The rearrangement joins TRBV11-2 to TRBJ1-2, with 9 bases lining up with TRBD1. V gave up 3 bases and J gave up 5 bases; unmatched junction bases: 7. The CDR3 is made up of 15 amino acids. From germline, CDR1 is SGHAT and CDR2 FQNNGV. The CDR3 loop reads CASSFPGTGSYGYTF. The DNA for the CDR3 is TGTGCCAGCAGCTTCCCCGGGACAGGGAGTTATGGCTACACCTTC. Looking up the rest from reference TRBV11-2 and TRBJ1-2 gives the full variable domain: EAGVAQSPRYKIIEKRQSVAFWCNPISGHATLYWYQQILGQGPKLLIQFQNNGVVDDSQLPKDRFSAERLKGVDSTLKIQPAKLEDSAVYLCASSFPGTGSYGYTFGSGTRLTVV.

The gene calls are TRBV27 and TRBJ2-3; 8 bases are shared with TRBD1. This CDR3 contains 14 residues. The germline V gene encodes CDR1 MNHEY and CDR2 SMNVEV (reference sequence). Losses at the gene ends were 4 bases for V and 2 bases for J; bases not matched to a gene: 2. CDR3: CASSYRGTTDTQYF. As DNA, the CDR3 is TGTGCCAGCAGTTACAGGGGGACCACAGATACGCAGTATTTT.

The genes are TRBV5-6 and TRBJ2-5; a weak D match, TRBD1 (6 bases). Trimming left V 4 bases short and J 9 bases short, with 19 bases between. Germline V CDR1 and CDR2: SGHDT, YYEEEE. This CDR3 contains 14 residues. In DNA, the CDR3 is TGTGCCAGCAGCATACTGGGACAAACTGATGCCCAGTACTTC. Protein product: CASSILGQTDAQYF.

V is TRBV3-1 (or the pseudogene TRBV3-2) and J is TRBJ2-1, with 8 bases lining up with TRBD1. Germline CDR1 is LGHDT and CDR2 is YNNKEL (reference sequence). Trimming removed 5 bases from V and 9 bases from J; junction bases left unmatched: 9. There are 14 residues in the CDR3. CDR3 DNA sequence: TGTGCCAGCAGCGAAAATACCGGGACAGGTGAGCAGTTCTTC. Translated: CASSENTGTGEQFF.

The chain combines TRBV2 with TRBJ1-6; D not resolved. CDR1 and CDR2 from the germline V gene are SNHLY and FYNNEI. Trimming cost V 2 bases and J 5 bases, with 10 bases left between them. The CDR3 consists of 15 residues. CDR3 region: CASSERSPHNSPLHF. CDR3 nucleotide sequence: TGTGCCAGCAGTGAACGCAGCCCGCATAATTCACCCCTCCACTTT.

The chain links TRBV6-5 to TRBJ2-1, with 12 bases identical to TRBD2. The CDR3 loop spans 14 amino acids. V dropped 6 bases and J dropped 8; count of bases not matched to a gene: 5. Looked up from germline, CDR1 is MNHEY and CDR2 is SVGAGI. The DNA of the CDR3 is TGTGCCAGCAGACGGACTAGCGGGAACGATGAGCAGTTCTTC. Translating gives CASRRTSGNDEQFF.